A single sample is the source of the 21 T cell receptor beta chains below, sequenced in a study of blood T cell repertoires in COVID-19 (dated by TCRdb to the early 2020s). Library construction relied on the immunoSEQ multiplex PCR assay. TCRdb retrieved this table from immuneACCESS and kept in-frame rearrangements only. Not all clones are present; in checked studies, unresolved V genes account for under half, and no reason is known for the remainder. The sample table shows under 95,000 clones, and 88% are seen once. Approximately 4.6% of the sample comes from the top ten. The source material was peripheral blood. The receptors shown here come from a human donor in a cohort sampled during active COVID-19.

The rearrangement uses TRBV4-3 and TRBJ2-2; 9 nucleotides align to TRBD2. Germline CDR1 is LGHNA and CDR2 is YSLEER. The CDR3 loop spans 17 amino acids. J was trimmed by 5 bases and V by 0 bases; bases with no gene match: 7. The CDR3 bases are TGCGCCAGCAGCCAAGATCGGGCTAGCGGGGTAACCGGGGAGCTGTTTTTT. Its translation is CASSQDRASGVTGELFF.

The chain is built from TRBV5-1 and TRBJ1-4; D gene ambiguous. Trimming pared 0 bases from V and 3 bases from J, leaving 6 bases between. Germline CDR1 is SGHRS and CDR2 is YFSETQ. The CDR3 is 14 residues long. The CDR3 reads CASSLDLANEKLFF. CDR3 sequence (DNA): TGCGCCAGCAGCTTGGATTTAGCTAATGAAAAACTGTTTTTT.

In its sample, this clone was seen a few times. The chain carries TRBV4-1 and TRBJ2-7; weak D call: TRBD2 (6 bases). CDR1 is MGHRA and CDR2 is YSYEKL in the germline V gene. CDR3 length equals 14 residues. Trimming cost V 0 bases and J 6 bases, with 12 bases left between them. The CDR3 reads CASSQDRPGGEQYF. CDR3 bases: TGCGCCAGCAGCCAAGATCGGCCCGGGGGCGAGCAGTACTTC.

V is TRBV5-6 and J is TRBJ2-1; D gene uncertain. Per germline, CDR1 SGHDT and CDR2 YYEEEE. The CDR3 has 18 amino acids. With 4 bases removed from V and 1 base from J, the gap between germline ends came to 21 bases. The CDR3 bases are TGTGCCAGCAGCCCTGATAACTCATCTAATCTATCCTACAATGAGCAGTTCTTC. This codes for CASSPDNSSNLSYNEQFF.

The chain is built from TRBV30 and TRBJ2-1, with D possibly TRBD2 on 6 matching bases. Trimming took 0 bases from V and 7 from J, leaving 19 bases between them. This CDR3 region has 16 residues. CDR1 is GTSNPN and CDR2 is SVGIG in the germline V gene (reference sequence). The DNA of the CDR3 is TGTGCCTGGAGTGTAAAGGGGCTAAGGGAGGTTAATGAGCAGTTCTTC. This sequence encodes CAWSVKGLREVNEQFF.

The rearrangement uses TRBV7-2 and TRBJ1-6; D unresolved. CDR1 and CDR2 (germline): SGHTA, FQGNSA. This CDR3 contains 15 residues. Trimming removed 2 bases from V and 7 bases from J, with 12 bases in between. The CDR3 sequence is CASSLSSPGNSPLHF. DNA for the CDR3: TGTGCCAGCAGCTTATCCAGCCCCGGGAATTCACCCCTCCACTTT.

V usage is TRBV6-5 and J usage is TRBJ1-6; a possible D gene is TRBD1 (5 bases). The V gene lost 0 bases and the J gene lost 9 bases, with 12 bases spanning the gap. The germline V gene encodes CDR1 MNHEY and CDR2 SVGAGI. The CDR3 contains 15 residues. The CDR3, as DNA: TGTGCCAGCAGTTACTCGGTCAGGGAGGGTTCACCCCTCCACTTT. This codes for CASSYSVREGSPLHF.

This chain connects TRBV28 to TRBJ1-1; the match to TRBD1 covers 7 bases. Germline-derived CDR1 and CDR2 are MDHEN and SYDVKM. V gave up 6 bases and J gave up 1 base; unmatched junction bases: 8. The CDR3 covers 15 residues. CDR3 residues: CASRRTGTENTEAFF. CDR3 sequence (DNA): TGTGCCAGCAGGCGAACCGGGACAGAGAACACTGAAGCTTTCTTT.

The chain links TRBV2 to TRBJ2-2, with 13 positions matching TRBD2. Germline V gene lookup returns CDR1 SNHLY and CDR2 FYNNEI. Losses at the gene ends were 2 bases for V and 7 bases for J; bases not matched to a gene: 16. CDR3 length: 20 amino acids. The CDR3 DNA follows: TGTGCCAGCAGTGAAAGCATTGGACTAGCGGGAGTAGGGAGAATCGGGGAGCTGTTTTTT. Translated, it gives CASSESIGLAGVGRIGELFF.

The CDR3 spells CASGLNLARADFTTDTQYF. The CDR3, as DNA: TGTGCTAGTGGTTTGAACCTAGCCAGAGCCGACTTTACCACAGATACGCAGTATTTT. The rearrangement uses TRBV12-5 and TRBJ2-3, with D perhaps matching TRBD2 (5 bases). The CDR3 loop spans 19 amino acids. CDR1 and CDR2 (germline): LGHNT, FRNRAP. With 2 bases removed from V and 2 bases from J, the gap between germline ends came to 23 bases.

This clone came up a few times. The V and J genes are TRBV27 and TRBJ1-2; perhaps TRBD1 as D (5 bases). This CDR3 contains 14 residues. Germline loops: CDR1 MNHEY, CDR2 SMNVEV (reference sequence). With 2 bases removed from V and 5 bases from J, the gap between germline ends came to 12 bases. The CDR3 nucleotides are TGTGCCAGCAGTTTAGGAGGGGACCCGTATGGCTACACCTTC. Translated, it gives CASSLGGDPYGYTF.

This clone was found a few times. CDR3 protein: CASHRAGYGYTF. The CDR3 DNA sequence: TGTGCCAGCCACAGGGCGGGCTATGGCTACACCTTC. V is TRBV3-1 (or the pseudogene TRBV3-2) and J is TRBJ1-2; TRBD1 might be the D (6 bases). This CDR3 spans 12 amino acids. Looked up from germline, CDR1 is LGHDT and CDR2 is YNNKEL (reference sequence). Trimming took 8 bases from V and 4 from J, leaving 11 bases between them.

The genes are TRBV2 and TRBJ2-1; TRBD2 matches at 8 bases. This CDR3 region has 14 residues. Germline V gene lookup returns CDR1 SNHLY and CDR2 FYNNEI. The ends lost 10 bases at V and 3 bases at J; junction bases unmatched: 8. CDR3 sequence (DNA): TGTGCCACCGGACGGGAGGGGTACTACAATGAGCAGTTCTTC. Encoded protein: CATGREGYYNEQFF.

Only a few counts were recorded for this clone. This rearrangement joins TRBV6-5 to TRBJ1-1, with D possibly TRBD1 on 6 matching bases. CDR3 size: 13 residues. Germline V CDR1 and CDR2: MNHEY, SVGAGI. V was shortened by 7 bases and J by 7 bases, with 16 bases between the two germline ends. In nucleotides, the CDR3 is TGTGCCAGCACCAACAGGGAGGGGTTTGAAGCTTTCTTT. Its protein is CASTNREGFEAFF.

The chain recombines TRBV5-6 with TRBJ1-3; possibly TRBD1 for D (6 bases). Between the trimmed V and J ends, which lost 4 bases and 5 bases, there was a span of 10 bases. CDR1 is SGHDT and CDR2 is YYEEEE in the germline V gene. This CDR3 has 13 amino acids. The chain's CDR3 is CASSPQGRNTIYF. CDR3 in DNA: TGTGCCAGCAGCCCGCAGGGGAGAAACACCATATATTTT.

The chain combines TRBV5-1 with TRBJ1-2; tentative D call: TRBD1 (6 bases). The ends were cut back, 7 bases at V and 7 bases at J, with 20 bases in the middle. The CDR3 length is 14 residues. Germline CDR1 and CDR2: SGHRS and YFSETQ. CDR3 coding DNA: TGCGCCAGCCACCTAGATACAGGGCTTCGTGGCTACACCTTC. It specifies CASHLDTGLRGYTF. Supplemented by reference TRBV5-1 and TRBJ1-2, the full variable domain reads KAGVTQTPRYLIKTRGQQVTLSCSPISGHRSVSWYQQTPGQGLQFLFEYFSETQRNKGNFPGRFSGRQFSNSRSEMNVSTLELGDSALYLCASHLDTGLRGYTFGSGTRLTVV.

This chain connects TRBV4-2 to TRBJ2-1; 7 bases are a match to TRBD2. The CDR3 consists of 16 residues. After removal of 0 bases from V and 7 bases from J, the junction contained 9 bases not matched to a gene. The germline gives CDR1 LGHNA, CDR2 YNFKEQ. DNA for the CDR3: TGTGCCAGCAGCCAAGATGCGGGGAGGGCCTCGAATGAGCAGTTCTTC. Protein sequence: CASSQDAGRASNEQFF.

The chain recombines TRBV30 with TRBJ2-7, with 8 bases fitting TRBD2. After removal of 3 bases from V and 7 bases from J, the junction contained 8 bases not matched to a gene. Germline V lookup: CDR1 GTSNPN, CDR2 SVGIG (reference sequence). This CDR3 spans 13 amino acids. In DNA, the CDR3 is TGTGCCTGGAGCAAACAAGCGGGAGATGAGCAGTACTTC. Protein product: CAWSKQAGDEQYF.

The chain employs TRBV2 and TRBJ1-1; TRBD1 is a possible D gene (5 bases). With 4 bases removed from V and 1 base from J, the gap between germline ends came to 7 bases. CDR1 is SNHLY and CDR2 is FYNNEI in the germline V gene. This CDR3 comprises 13 residues. The CDR3 region has the DNA TGTGCCAGCAGTGGCCAGGGGAACACTGAAGCTTTCTTT. It yields the protein CASSGQGNTEAFF.

The V call is TRBV27, the J call TRBJ2-1, with 11 positions matching TRBD2. The length of the CDR3 is 17 residues. The ends lost 7 bases at V and 8 bases at J; junction bases unmatched: 16. Germline V gives CDR1 MNHEY, CDR2 SMNVEV (reference sequence). CDR3 in amino acids: CASTLRWVSGRADEQFF. CDR3 in DNA: TGTGCCAGCACCCTAAGGTGGGTTAGCGGGAGGGCTGATGAGCAGTTCTTC.

This clone has only a few counts. The V call is TRBV5-1, the J call TRBJ2-7; 8 bases agree with TRBD2. Germline lookup yields CDR1 SGHRS and CDR2 YFSETQ. Unmatched junction bases numbered 3, after V lost 4 bases and J lost 6 bases. This CDR3 is 12 amino acids long. The CDR3 DNA reads as TGCGCCAGCAGCCTCAGCGGGGGCGAGCAGTACTTC. It encodes CASSLSGGEQYF. The variable domain in full, with the rest retrieved from reference TRBV5-1 and TRBJ2-7, is KAGVTQTPRYLIKTRGQQVTLSCSPISGHRSVSWYQQTPGQGLQFLFEYFSETQRNKGNFPGRFSGRQFSNSRSEMNVSTLELGDSALYLCASSLSGGEQYFGPGTRLTVT.